This is a list of T cell receptor beta chains from one sample in a study of Ad26.COV2.S vaccination and SARS-CoV-2 variants. Only in-frame clones appear in the TCRdb table, and some are missing; sequencing was by immunoSEQ multiplex PCR. The table includes approximately 300,000 clones, roughly 84% detected once. The sequencing here drew on peripheral blood, taken in a trial of Ad26.COV2.S vaccine versus placebo. The source of these receptors is a person between 18 and 59 years old who received the Ad26.COV2.S COVID-19 vaccine or a placebo. CDR3s include the opening cysteine and the closing phenylalanine or tryptophan. Each record gives: J gene, clone size, D gene, V gene, CDR3 DNA, CDR3 protein. A D gene is named only where the DNA matches it firmly. A row's size may be missing; if present it is once, few, many or a size class.

j_gene: TRBJ1-2; abundance: NA; d_gene: NA; v_gene: TRBV4-2; CDR3nt: TGTGCCAGCAGCCAAGAGAGACATAACTATGGCTACACCTTC; CDR3aa: CASSQERHNYGYTF
j_gene: TRBJ2-2; abundance: NA; d_gene: NA; v_gene: TRBV4-2; CDR3nt: TGTGCCAGCAGCCAAGATCCTTGGGGGGCCCGGGACACCGGGGAGCTGTTTTTT; CDR3aa: CASSQDPWGARDTGELFF
j_gene: TRBJ2-1; abundance: NA; d_gene: TRBD1; v_gene: TRBV7-6; CDR3nt: TGTGCCAGCAGCTTAGCACAGGGGGGACTCAATGAGCAGTTCTTC; CDR3aa: CASSLAQGGLNEQFF
j_gene: TRBJ2-7; abundance: NA; d_gene: NA; v_gene: TRBV18; CDR3nt: TGTGCCAGCTCAAGTGGGGGGCACGAGCAGTACTTC; CDR3aa: CASSSGGHEQYF
j_gene: TRBJ2-7; abundance: NA; d_gene: NA; v_gene: TRBV7-2; CDR3nt: TGTGCCAGCAGCGTACAGGGTGGGTCCTACGAGCAGTACTTC; CDR3aa: CASSVQGGSYEQYF
j_gene: TRBJ2-2; abundance: NA; d_gene: TRBD1; v_gene: TRBV28; CDR3nt: TGTGCCAGCAGTCAGGACAGGGTGCACACCGGGGAGCTGTTTTTT; CDR3aa: CASSQDRVHTGELFF
j_gene: TRBJ2-3; abundance: NA; d_gene: NA; v_gene: TRBV30; CDR3nt: TGTGCCTGGAGTTGGGCCGGGGCCGATACGCAGTATTTT; CDR3aa: CAWSWAGADTQYF
j_gene: TRBJ1-5; abundance: NA; d_gene: NA; v_gene: TRBV30; CDR3nt: TGTGCCTGGAACCCCGCTTCTAGCAATCAGCCCCAGCATTTT; CDR3aa: CAWNPASSNQPQHF
j_gene: TRBJ2-6; abundance: NA; d_gene: NA; v_gene: TRBV7-2; CDR3nt: TGTGCCAGCAGCTCTGACTCTGGGGCCAACGTCCTGACTTTC; CDR3aa: CASSSDSGANVLTF
j_gene: TRBJ2-5; abundance: NA; d_gene: NA; v_gene: TRBV7-2; CDR3nt: TGTGCCAGCAGCTTAGCAGGGCTCCAAGAGACCCAGTACTTC; CDR3aa: CASSLAGLQETQYF
j_gene: TRBJ1-2; abundance: NA; d_gene: TRBD1; v_gene: TRBV30; CDR3nt: TGTGCCTGGAGCCAAACAGGGGGTGGCTACACCTTC; CDR3aa: CAWSQTGGGYTF
j_gene: TRBJ2-3; abundance: NA; d_gene: TRBD2; v_gene: TRBV6-5; CDR3nt: TGTGCCAGCACCAGAGGACTAGCTAGAGATACGCAGTATTTT; CDR3aa: CASTRGLARDTQYF
j_gene: TRBJ2-3; abundance: NA; d_gene: TRBD2; v_gene: TRBV6-5; CDR3nt: TGTGCCAGCAGTTACAGGCTAGCGGGGGTTAAGGATACGCAGTATTTT; CDR3aa: CASSYRLAGVKDTQYF
j_gene: TRBJ2-7; abundance: NA; d_gene: NA; v_gene: TRBV5-4; CDR3nt: TGTGCCAGCAGCTCTTCACAGTACGAGCAGTACTTC; CDR3aa: CASSSSQYEQYF
j_gene: TRBJ1-2; abundance: NA; d_gene: TRBD1; v_gene: TRBV3-1/TRBV3-2; CDR3nt: TGTGCCAGCAGCCCGCTCGACAGGGAAGAGGTGGGAACCTTC; CDR3aa: CASSPLDREEVGTF
j_gene: TRBJ2-3; abundance: NA; d_gene: NA; v_gene: TRBV5-8; CDR3nt: TGTGCCAGCAGCTTCCTGACCCGGGCGGGCATAGATACGCAGTATTTT; CDR3aa: CASSFLTRAGIDTQYF
j_gene: TRBJ2-2; abundance: few; d_gene: NA; v_gene: TRBV15; CDR3nt: TGTGCCACCAGCAGTGCTTTATTAGCGGCCGGGGAGCTGTTTTTT; CDR3aa: CATSSALLAAGELFF
j_gene: TRBJ2-3; abundance: NA; d_gene: TRBD2; v_gene: TRBV11-2; CDR3nt: TGTGCCAGCAGCTCCAGGACTAGCGGGGGGGCGGATACGCAGTATTTT; CDR3aa: CASSSRTSGGADTQYF
j_gene: TRBJ2-7; abundance: once; d_gene: NA; v_gene: TRBV20-1; CDR3nt: TGCAGTGCTAGTAGGGGATACTACGAGCAGTACTTC; CDR3aa: CSASRGYYEQYF
j_gene: TRBJ1-2; abundance: NA; d_gene: NA; v_gene: TRBV27; CDR3nt: TGTGCCAGCAGTTTTTCGCGGACAGTCAATGGCTACACCTTC; CDR3aa: CASSFSRTVNGYTF
j_gene: TRBJ1-3; abundance: once; d_gene: NA; v_gene: TRBV10-3; CDR3nt: TGTGCCATCAGGGGAAAAGCTGGAAACACCATATATTTT; CDR3aa: CAIRGKAGNTIYF
j_gene: TRBJ1-1; abundance: NA; d_gene: NA; v_gene: TRBV5-1; CDR3nt: TGCGCCAGCAGCTCACCCCCGGGAGACACTGAAGCTTTCTTT; CDR3aa: CASSSPPGDTEAFF
j_gene: TRBJ1-5; abundance: NA; d_gene: NA; v_gene: TRBV7-9; CDR3nt: TGTGCCAGCAGTCGAACGGTCGGGCCCCAGGAACAGCCCCAGCATTTT; CDR3aa: CASSRTVGPQEQPQHF
j_gene: TRBJ1-2; abundance: NA; d_gene: NA; v_gene: TRBV4-1; CDR3nt: TGCGCCAGCAGCCCAGTGAGTTACTATGGCTACACCTTC; CDR3aa: CASSPVSYYGYTF
j_gene: TRBJ2-2; abundance: NA; d_gene: TRBD2; v_gene: TRBV2; CDR3nt: TGTGCCAGCAGCGTTTATGGGGGGGGCACCGGGGAGCTGTTTTTT; CDR3aa: CASSVYGGGTGELFF
j_gene: TRBJ1-1; abundance: NA; d_gene: NA; v_gene: TRBV6-2/TRBV6-3; CDR3nt: TGTGCCAGCAGTTACGAGAGGACATCCGGTGAAGGAGCTTTCTTT; CDR3aa: CASSYERTSGEGAFF
j_gene: TRBJ2-5; abundance: NA; d_gene: TRBD2; v_gene: TRBV6-5; CDR3nt: TGTGCCAGCAACGGACTAGCGGGGGTGGTTGAGACCCAGTACTTC; CDR3aa: CASNGLAGVVETQYF
j_gene: TRBJ1-2; abundance: NA; d_gene: TRBD1; v_gene: TRBV30; CDR3nt: TGTGCCTGGAGTTCTACAGGGGATGGCTACACCTTC; CDR3aa: CAWSSTGDGYTF
j_gene: TRBJ1-5; abundance: NA; d_gene: NA; v_gene: TRBV6-1; CDR3nt: TGTGCCAGCAGTGACAGGGATTGGCAGCCCCAGCATTTT; CDR3aa: CASSDRDWQPQHF
j_gene: TRBJ2-3; abundance: once; d_gene: TRBD1; v_gene: TRBV5-4; CDR3nt: TGTGCCAGCAGCTTCTCAGGACAGGGGTCGACAGATACGCAGTATTTT; CDR3aa: CASSFSGQGSTDTQYF
j_gene: TRBJ1-5; abundance: NA; d_gene: NA; v_gene: TRBV5-4; CDR3nt: TGTGCCAGCAGCTTAGGATATAATCAGCCCCAGCATTTT; CDR3aa: CASSLGYNQPQHF
j_gene: TRBJ1-1; abundance: NA; d_gene: TRBD1; v_gene: TRBV7-9; CDR3nt: TGTGCCAGCAGGGCTGGACAGGGGAACACTGAAGCTTTCTTT; CDR3aa: CASRAGQGNTEAFF
j_gene: TRBJ2-2; abundance: NA; d_gene: NA; v_gene: TRBV11-2; CDR3nt: TGTGCCAGCAGCTTAGGCTCAGTTTGGCGATCCCATTCCGGGGAGCTGTTTTTT; CDR3aa: CASSLGSVWRSHSGELFF
j_gene: TRBJ1-2; abundance: NA; d_gene: NA; v_gene: TRBV14; CDR3nt: TGTGCCAGCAGCCCGCCGGTGGGGCATGGCTACACCTTC; CDR3aa: CASSPPVGHGYTF
j_gene: TRBJ2-2; abundance: NA; d_gene: NA; v_gene: TRBV10-1; CDR3nt: TGCGCCAGCAGTGATCTTCTGGGTAACGGGGAGCTGTTTTTT; CDR3aa: CASSDLLGNGELFF
j_gene: TRBJ1-1; abundance: NA; d_gene: TRBD1; v_gene: TRBV18; CDR3nt: TGTGCCAGCTCACCAGGACAGGGGGTCACTGAAGCTTTCTTT; CDR3aa: CASSPGQGVTEAFF